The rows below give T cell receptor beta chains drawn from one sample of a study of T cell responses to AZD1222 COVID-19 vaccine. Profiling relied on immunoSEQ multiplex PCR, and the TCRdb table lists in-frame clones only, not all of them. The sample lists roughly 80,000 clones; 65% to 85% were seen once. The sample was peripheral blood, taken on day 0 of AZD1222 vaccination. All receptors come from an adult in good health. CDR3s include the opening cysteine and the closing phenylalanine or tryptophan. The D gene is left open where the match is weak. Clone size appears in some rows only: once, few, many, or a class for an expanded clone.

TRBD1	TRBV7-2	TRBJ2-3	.	CASTGDRYTDTQYF	TGTGCCAGCACTGGGGACAGGTACACAGATACGCAGTATTTT
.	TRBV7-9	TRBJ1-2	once	CASSLPGRGYTF	TGTGCCAGCAGCTTGCCAGGCCGTGGCTACACCTTC
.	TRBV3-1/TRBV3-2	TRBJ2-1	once	CASSPLSAGPLNEQFF	TGTGCCAGCAGCCCCCTATCAGCCGGCCCCCTAAATGAGCAGTTCTTC
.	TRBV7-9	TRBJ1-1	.	CASSFFQTGAEAFF	TGTGCCAGCAGCTTTTTTCAAACGGGCGCTGAAGCTTTCTTT
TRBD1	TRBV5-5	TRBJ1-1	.	CASSFGRGQNTEAFF	TGTGCCAGCAGCTTCGGCAGGGGGCAGAACACTGAAGCTTTCTTT
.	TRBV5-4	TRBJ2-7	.	CASSLWGKNLEQYF	TGTGCCAGCAGCTTGTGGGGGAAAAACCTCGAGCAGTACTTC
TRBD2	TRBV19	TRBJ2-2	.	CAVGLAGTNTGELFF	TGTGCGGTGGGACTAGCGGGAACGAACACCGGGGAGCTGTTTTTT
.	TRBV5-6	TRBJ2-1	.	CASSLGRRIRVNEQFF	TGTGCCAGCAGCCTCGGGCGGCGGATTAGAGTTAATGAGCAGTTCTTC
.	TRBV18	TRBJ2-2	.	CASSPAGGVRTGELFF	TGTGCCAGCTCGCCTGCTGGGGGAGTACGGACCGGGGAGCTGTTTTTT
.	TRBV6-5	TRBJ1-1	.	CASTPGPENTEAFF	TGTGCCAGCACTCCGGGACCGGAGAACACTGAAGCTTTCTTT
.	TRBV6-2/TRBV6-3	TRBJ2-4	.	CASGSVGLAKNIQYF	TGTGCCAGCGGTTCTGTCGGCCTAGCCAAAAACATTCAGTACTTC
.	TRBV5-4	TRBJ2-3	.	CASSSTGMATQYF	TGTGCCAGCAGCTCCACAGGGATGGCTACGCAGTATTTT
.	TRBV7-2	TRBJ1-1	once	CASSLAPGNTEAFF	TGTGCCAGCAGCCTTGCCCCAGGGAACACTGAAGCTTTCTTT
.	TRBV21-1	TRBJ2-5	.	CASSKAPTSGGHIETQYF	TGTGCCAGCAGCAAAGCTCCGACTAGCGGGGGGCATATTGAGACCCAGTACTTC
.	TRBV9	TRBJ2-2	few	CASRRTTNTGELFF	TGTGCCAGCCGACGGACTACGAACACCGGGGAGCTGTTTTTT
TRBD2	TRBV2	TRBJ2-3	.	CASRPSGGGDTQYF	TGTGCCAGCAGGCCTAGCGGGGGGGGAGATACGCAGTATTTT
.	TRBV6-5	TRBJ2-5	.	CASSYEVGNQETQYF	TGTGCCAGCAGTTACGAAGTGGGGAACCAAGAGACCCAGTACTTC
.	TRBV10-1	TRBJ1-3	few	CASSPTGVLAGNTIYF	TGCGCCAGCAGTCCAACGGGGGTTTTAGCTGGAAACACCATATATTTT
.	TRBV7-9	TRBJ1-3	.	CASSFGEGTGNTIYF	TGTGCCAGCAGCTTTGGGGAGGGCACTGGAAACACCATATATTTT
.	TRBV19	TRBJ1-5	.	CASSRAGPGRQPQHF	TGTGCCAGTAGTAGGGCCGGACCGGGGAGGCAGCCCCAGCATTTT
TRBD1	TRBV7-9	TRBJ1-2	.	CASSLQGANYGYTF	TGTGCCAGCAGCTTACAGGGGGCGAACTATGGCTACACCTTC
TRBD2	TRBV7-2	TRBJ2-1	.	CASSLGLSASGKYNEQFF	TGTGCCAGCAGCTTAGGCTTGTCGGCTAGCGGGAAATACAATGAGCAGTTCTTC
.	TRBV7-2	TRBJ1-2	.	CASSLLGLGGYTF	TGTGCCAGCAGCTTGCTAGGGTTGGGAGGCTACACCTTC
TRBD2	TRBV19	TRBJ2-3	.	CASSDLAGGSTDTQYF	TGTGCCAGTAGTGACTTAGCGGGAGGTAGCACAGATACGCAGTATTTT
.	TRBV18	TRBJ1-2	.	CASSRGGDYGYTF	TGTGCCAGCTCACGCGGGGGCGACTATGGCTACACCTTC
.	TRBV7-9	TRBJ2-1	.	CASSLWADTNEQFF	TGTGCCAGCAGCTTATGGGCAGACACCAATGAGCAGTTCTTC
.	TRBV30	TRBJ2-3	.	CAWSVQKVPTDTQYF	TGTGCCTGGAGTGTACAGAAGGTCCCGACAGATACGCAGTATTTT
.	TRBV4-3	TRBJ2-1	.	CASSQWGRSYNEQFF	TGCGCCAGCAGCCAATGGGGGAGGTCCTACAATGAGCAGTTCTTC
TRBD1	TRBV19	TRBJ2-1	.	CASSPTGGSYNEQFF	TGTGCCAGTAGTCCGACAGGGGGGTCCTACAATGAGCAGTTCTTC
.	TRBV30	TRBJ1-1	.	CAWSVPWRGNTEAFF	TGTGCCTGGAGTGTACCGTGGAGGGGGAACACTGAAGCTTTCTTT
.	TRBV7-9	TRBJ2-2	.	CASSNNVGELFF	TGTGCCAGCAGCAACAACGTCGGGGAGCTGTTTTTT
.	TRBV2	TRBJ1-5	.	CASSPFAGHYQPQHF	TGTGCCAGCAGTCCATTTGCAGGCCACTATCAGCCCCAGCATTTT
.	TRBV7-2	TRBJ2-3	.	CASSPELLSTDTQYF	TGTGCCAGCAGCCCGGAACTACTGAGCACAGATACGCAGTATTTT
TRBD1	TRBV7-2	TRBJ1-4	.	CASSLDRGDEKLFF	TGTGCCAGCAGCCTCGACAGGGGTGATGAAAAACTGTTTTTT
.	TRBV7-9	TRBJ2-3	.	CASSSTSFPPPNDTQYF	TGTGCCAGCAGCTCCACTAGCTTCCCACCCCCCAACGATACGCAGTATTTT
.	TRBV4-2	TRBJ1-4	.	CASSQEKRGANEKLFF	TGTGCCAGCAGCCAAGAGAAAAGGGGGGCTAATGAAAAACTGTTTTTT
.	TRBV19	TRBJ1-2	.	CASSPGHTYGYTF	TGTGCCAGTTCGCCGGGACACACCTATGGCTACACCTTC
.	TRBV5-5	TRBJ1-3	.	CASSFSTDSGNTIYF	TGTGCCAGCAGCTTCAGTACAGACTCTGGAAACACCATATATTTT
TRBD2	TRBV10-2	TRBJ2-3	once	CASSESSSGMADTQYF	TGCGCCAGCAGTGAGTCTAGTAGCGGGATGGCAGATACGCAGTATTTT
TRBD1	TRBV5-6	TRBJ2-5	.	CASSLGQGQETQYF	TGTGCCAGCAGCTTGGGACAGGGCCAAGAGACCCAGTACTTC
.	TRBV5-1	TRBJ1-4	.	CASSLGARENEKLFF	TGCGCCAGCAGCTTGGGGGCCAGGGAGAACGAAAAACTGTTTTTT
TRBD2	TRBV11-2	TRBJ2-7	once	CASSSNRVPSGGLYEQYF	TGTGCCAGCAGCTCAAATAGGGTACCTAGCGGGGGCCTCTACGAGCAGTACTTC
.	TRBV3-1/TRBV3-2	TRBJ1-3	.	CASSPAGRDTIYF	TGTGCCAGCAGCCCAGCGGGCCGGGACACCATATATTTT
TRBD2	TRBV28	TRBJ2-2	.	CASWRGGTVNTGELFF	TGTGCCAGCTGGCGGGGGGGGACCGTGAACACCGGGGAGCTGTTTTTT
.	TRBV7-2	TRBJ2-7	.	CASSLSVMYEQYF	TGTGCCAGCAGCTTATCCGTAATGTACGAGCAGTACTTC
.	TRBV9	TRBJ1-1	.	CASSPQGGNTEAFF	TGTGCCAGCAGCCCCCAAGGGGGGAACACTGAAGCTTTCTTT
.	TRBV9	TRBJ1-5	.	CASSVEAGRNQPQHF	TGTGCCAGCAGCGTAGAAGCAGGGCGGAATCAGCCCCAGCATTTT
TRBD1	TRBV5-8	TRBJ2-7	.	CASSRGQGAYEQYF	TGTGCCAGCAGCCGCGGACAGGGGGCCTACGAGCAGTACTTC
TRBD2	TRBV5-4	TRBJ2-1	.	CASSSRREGRYDEQFF	TGTGCCAGCAGCTCCAGGCGGGAGGGCCGGTATGATGAGCAGTTCTTC
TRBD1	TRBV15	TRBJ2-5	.	CATSRDQQGILETQYF	TGTGCCACCAGCAGAGATCAACAGGGGATTCTGGAGACCCAGTACTTC
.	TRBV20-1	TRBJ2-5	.	CSANEGKETQYF	TGCAGTGCTAATGAGGGAAAAGAGACCCAGTACTTC
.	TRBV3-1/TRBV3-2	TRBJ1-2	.	CASTSEGDGYTF	TGTGCCAGCACCTCCGAGGGGGATGGCTACACCTTC
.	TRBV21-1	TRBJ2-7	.	CASSKVGRVYEQYF	TGTGCCAGCAGCAAAGTTGGCAGGGTGTACGAGCAGTACTTC
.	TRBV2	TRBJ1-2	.	CASSADTGYGYTF	TGTGCCAGCAGTGCCGACACTGGCTATGGCTACACCTTC
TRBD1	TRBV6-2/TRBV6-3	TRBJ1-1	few	CASSPERGTGDTEAFF	TGTGCCAGCAGTCCCGAAAGGGGGACAGGGGACACTGAAGCTTTCTTT
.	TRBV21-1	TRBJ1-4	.	CASARGRVAEKLFF	TGTGCCAGCGCAAGGGGCAGGGTAGCGGAAAAACTGTTTTTT